This T cell receptor (beta chain) was sequenced in a study of molecular identifiers for immune sequencing clone quantification. Study information: Replicates involved a five-way split of RNA from roughly 20,000 or 100,000 naive CD8 cells, with sequencing of four. Study observations and caveats: Underestimated sizes of highly expanded clones could result from identical TCR molecules that share a barcode.

The CDR3 has 15 residues. Germline V gives CDR1 SEHNR, CDR2 FQNEAQ (reference sequence). V was pared by 6 bases and J by 0 bases, with 15 bases between. This clonotype was picked up many times. Its antigen is not known. Methods described previously were used for bulk TCR libraries, and listed TCR primers were applied. MiXCR, applied by TCRdb to the PCR reads, yields one record per CDR3 protein. The top ten clones hold under 2% of a sample with approximately 54,000 distinct CDR3 sequences, around 25% of them seen once. This TCR came from a human donor in good health. Some libraries in this study had Jurkat cell RNA spiked in. The source material was naive CD8+ T cells from blood, with Jurkat cell RNA spiked in. The subset is: FACS-sorted CD8+CD4-CCR7+CD45RA+ naive T cells. This chain joins TRBV7-9 and TRBJ2-7, with a weak D call TRBD1 (6 bases). The CDR3 loop reads CASSTGGHLSYEQYF. The DNA of the CDR3 is TGTGCCAGCAGTACTGGGGGCCACCTCTCCTACGAGCAGTACTTC.